The present TCR beta chain was sequenced within a study of cytomegalovirus exposure and HLA in healthy donors. Study-level points and caveats: With high specificity and sensitivity, the classifier reportedly diagnosed cytomegalovirus status.

The method was immunoSEQ multiplex PCR; TCRdb's version includes in-frame clones alone and lacks a portion of them. Of over 250,000 clones in the sample, around 86% were seen once. This clone was recorded only once. The antigen remains unidentified. With V trimmed by 4 bases and J by 3 bases, 10 bases remained unmatched. This CDR3 spans 15 amino acids. CDR1 and CDR2 (germline): SGHRS, YFSETQ. V usage is TRBV5-1 and J usage is TRBJ2-7; 7 bases match TRBD1. The material sequenced was PBMCs. This TCR was sampled from a young woman in good health and CMV-seronegative. The CDR3 DNA is TGCGCCAGCAGCCTTGAGACAGGGATATTCTACGAGCAGTACTTC. Its protein is CASSLETGIFYEQYF.